This entry concerns a single T cell receptor (beta chain). No antigen is known for it. This record belongs to a study of T cells in Graves' hyperthyroidism and ophthalmopathy. Study summary: Peripheral blood was acquired at first diagnosis, ahead of any therapy whatsoever.

The V end lost 4 bases, the J end lost 0 bases, and 22 bases lay between the germline ends. Germline values: CDR1 SGHTS, CDR2 YDEGEE. The CDR3 totals 19 residues. Findings and caveats of the study: The model anticipated ophthalmopathy a median about six months pre-onset.

Template material for amplifying TCR beta CDR3 regions consisted of RNA transcripts. The TCR CDR3 first-round RT-PCR relied on the HTBI primer set. TCRdb redid the calling of the multiplex PCR reads with MiXCR, one entry per CDR3 protein. The sample holds 310,000 or so distinct CDR3 sequences, over 15% seen once. The sequencing sample was made of blood. The origin of this receptor is a woman aged 55-69 years with Graves' ophthalmopathy. The V gene is TRBV5-8, the J gene TRBJ2-2, with D possibly TRBD2 on 5 matching bases. CDR3 in DNA: TGTGCCAGCAGCCTGGGTGGCCTAGCAGTACTCTCGAACACCGGGGAGCTGTTTTTT. Protein: CASSLGGLAVLSNTGELFF. Complete variable domain (other parts from reference TRBV5-8 and TRBJ2-2): EAGVTQSPTHLIKTRGQQATLRCSPISGHTSVYWYQQALGLGLQFLLWYDEGEERNRGNFPPRFSGRQFPNYSSELNVNALELEDSALYLCASSLGGLAVLSNTGELFFGEGSRLTVL.